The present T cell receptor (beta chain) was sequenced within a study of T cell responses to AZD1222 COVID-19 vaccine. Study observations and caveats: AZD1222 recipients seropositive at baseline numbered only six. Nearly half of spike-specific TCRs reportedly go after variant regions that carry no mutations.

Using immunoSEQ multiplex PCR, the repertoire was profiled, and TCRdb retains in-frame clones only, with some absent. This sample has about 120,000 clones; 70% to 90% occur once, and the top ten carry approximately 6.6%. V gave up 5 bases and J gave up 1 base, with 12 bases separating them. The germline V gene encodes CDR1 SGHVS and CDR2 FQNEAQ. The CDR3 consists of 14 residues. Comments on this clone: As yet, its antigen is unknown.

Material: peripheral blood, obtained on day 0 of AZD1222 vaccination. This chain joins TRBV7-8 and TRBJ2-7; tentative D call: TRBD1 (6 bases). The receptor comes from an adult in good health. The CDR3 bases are TGTGCCAGCAGCCCAGACAGGATTTCCTACGAGCAGTACTTC. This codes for CASSPDRISYEQYF.